This T cell receptor (beta chain) was sequenced for a study of OX40 agonist ivuxolimab in advanced cancers. Overall study context: In this trial design, patients received ivuxolimab intravenously at 0.01 to 10 mg/kg every 2 weeks. A partial response was reached by three patients: one with hepatocellular carcinoma and two with cutaneous melanoma. General study points: In the expanded peripheral T cells, antigen specificity was never determined.

Clones were read by immunoSEQ multiplex PCR, and TCRdb kept only the in-frame ones, dropping some. In the table there are about 82,000 clones, around 78% of which are singletons. Concerning this clone itself: The target antigen is unknown.

Germline V gives CDR1 MNHEY, CDR2 SMNVEV (reference sequence). CDR3 size: 17 residues. Unmatched junction bases numbered 11, after V lost 3 bases and J lost 3 bases. Peripheral blood came from all dose cohorts at three timepoints. The receptor was isolated from an adult with an advanced solid tumor such as melanoma, head and neck, liver or kidney cancer. The input for sequencing was CD4+ or CD8+ T cells sorted from blood, taken in a trial of the OX40 agonist ivuxolimab. The V call is TRBV27, the J call TRBJ1-5; TRBD1 matches 7 bases. CDR3 amino acids: CASSFPAGQRNNQPQHF. CDR3 coding DNA: TGTGCCAGCAGTTTCCCGGCGGGACAGAGAAACAATCAGCCCCAGCATTTT.